This T cell receptor (beta chain) derives from a study of OX40 agonist ivuxolimab in advanced cancers. Across the whole study: Enrolled patients in dose escalation had cancers that were hepatocellular carcinoma, melanoma, renal cell or head and neck cancer. The mean age was approximately 56 years, ranging from 23 to 79, with around four fifths of participants male.

Here immunoSEQ multiplex PCR was the method, and the copy in TCRdb shows in-frame clones only, minus some. The sample gives some 30,000 clones, about 90% of which show up once; 30% to 40% is in the top ten. Comment on this clone: The antigen remains unidentified.

Study findings and constraints: Averaging showed that CD8+ T cells had more expanded clones than CD4+ did.

The specimen comprised CD4+ or CD8+ T cells sorted from blood, sampled in a trial of the OX40 agonist ivuxolimab. The source of this sequence is an adult with an advanced solid tumor such as melanoma, head and neck, liver or kidney cancer.

The CDR3 here is CASNTGLGAYEQYF. In DNA, the CDR3 is TGTGCCAGCAATACAGGGTTAGGGGCTTACGAGCAGTACTTC. This chain joins TRBV2 and TRBJ2-7; weak D call: TRBD1 (6 bases). Germline V lookup: CDR1 SNHLY, CDR2 FYNNEI. CDR3 length equals 14 residues. V lost 7 bases to trimming and J lost 4 bases, with 17 bases between them. Together with reference TRBV2 and TRBJ2-7, the CDR3 gives the full variable domain: EPEVTQTPSHQVTQMGQEVILRCVPISNHLYFYWYRQILGQKVEFLVSFYNNEISEKSEIFDDQFSVERPDGSNFTLKIRSTKLEDSAMYFCASNTGLGAYEQYFGPGTRLTVT.